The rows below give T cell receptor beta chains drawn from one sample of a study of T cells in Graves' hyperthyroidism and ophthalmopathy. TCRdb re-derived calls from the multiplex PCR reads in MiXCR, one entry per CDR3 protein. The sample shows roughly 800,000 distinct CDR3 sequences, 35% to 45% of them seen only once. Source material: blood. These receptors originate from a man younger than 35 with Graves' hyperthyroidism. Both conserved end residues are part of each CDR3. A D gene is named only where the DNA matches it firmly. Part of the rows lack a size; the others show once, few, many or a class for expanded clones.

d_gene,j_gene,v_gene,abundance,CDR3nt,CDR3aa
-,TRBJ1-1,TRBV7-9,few,TGTGCCAGCAGCGAGGGGGGTAACATGAACACTGAAGCTTTCTTT,CASSEGGNMNTEAFF
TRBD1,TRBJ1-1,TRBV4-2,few,TGTGCCAGCACCCAATACAGGGGGCGATACACTGAAGCTTTCTTT,CASTQYRGRYTEAFF
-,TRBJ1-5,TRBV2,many,TGTGCCAGCAGTGGGACAGACAATCAGCCCCAGCATTTT,CASSGTDNQPQHF
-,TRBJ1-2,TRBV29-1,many,TGCAGCGTTGGGCCGACCAGGGATGGCGACTATGGCTACACCTTC,CSVGPTRDGDYGYTF
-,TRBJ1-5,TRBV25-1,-,TGTGCCAGCCGGGACGTAAATCAGCCCCAGCATTTT,CASRDVNQPQHF
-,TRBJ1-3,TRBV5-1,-,TGCGCCAGCAGTCATTCACTCTCTGGAAACACCATATATTTT,CASSHSLSGNTIYF
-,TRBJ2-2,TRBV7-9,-,TGTGCCAGCTTACATACGGGGCCTGCCGGGGAGCTGTTTTTT,CASLHTGPAGELFF
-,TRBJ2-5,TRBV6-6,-,TGTGCCAGCAGTGAAAAGGGGCGCTGGGCCCAGTACTTC,CASSEKGRWAQYF
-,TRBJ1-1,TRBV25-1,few,TGTGCCAGCAGCCTCAAAGGGGGGCGGGACACTGAAGCTTTCTTT,CASSLKGGRDTEAFF
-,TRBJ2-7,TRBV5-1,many,TGCGCCAGCAGCTTGGAACAGCCCTACGAGCAGTACTTC,CASSLEQPYEQYF
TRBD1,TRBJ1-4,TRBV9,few,TGTGCCAGCAGCCCCCGGACAGGGGAGGAAAAACTGTTTTTT,CASSPRTGEEKLFF
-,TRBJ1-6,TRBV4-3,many,TGCGCCAGCAGCCAAGACTATGGGTATTCACCCCTCCACTTT,CASSQDYGYSPLHF
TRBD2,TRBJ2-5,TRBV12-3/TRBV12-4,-,TGCGCCAGCAGCACGGGACTAGCGGGGACGAAAGAGACCCAGTACTTC,CASSTGLAGTKETQYF
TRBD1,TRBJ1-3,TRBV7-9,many,TGTGCCAGCAGCTTAGCAGGGGGCCCCGAATATTTT,CASSLAGGPEYF
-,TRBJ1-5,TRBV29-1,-,TGCAGCGCTGAACGCACGGGTGATAGCAATCAGCCCCAGCATTTT,CSAERTGDSNQPQHF
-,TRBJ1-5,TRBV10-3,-,TGTGCCATCAGCCTAGTAGAGTTGCGGCCCCAGCATTTT,CAISLVELRPQHF
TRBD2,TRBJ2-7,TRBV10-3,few,TGTGCCAGCAGTTATCCGACTAGCGGGGGACGAATCCCCGAGCAGTACTTC,CASSYPTSGGRIPEQYF
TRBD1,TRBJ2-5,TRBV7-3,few,TGTGCCAGCAGCATTGGACAGGCGGCCAAAGAGACCCAGTACTTC,CASSIGQAAKETQYF
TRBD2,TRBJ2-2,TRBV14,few,TGTGCCAGCAGCCTTGCGGCTAGCGGTAACACCGGGGAGCTGTTTTTT,CASSLAASGNTGELFF
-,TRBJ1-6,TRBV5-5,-,TGTGCCAGCCAGCCTATAGGGGATAATTCACCCCTCCACTTT,CASQPIGDNSPLHF